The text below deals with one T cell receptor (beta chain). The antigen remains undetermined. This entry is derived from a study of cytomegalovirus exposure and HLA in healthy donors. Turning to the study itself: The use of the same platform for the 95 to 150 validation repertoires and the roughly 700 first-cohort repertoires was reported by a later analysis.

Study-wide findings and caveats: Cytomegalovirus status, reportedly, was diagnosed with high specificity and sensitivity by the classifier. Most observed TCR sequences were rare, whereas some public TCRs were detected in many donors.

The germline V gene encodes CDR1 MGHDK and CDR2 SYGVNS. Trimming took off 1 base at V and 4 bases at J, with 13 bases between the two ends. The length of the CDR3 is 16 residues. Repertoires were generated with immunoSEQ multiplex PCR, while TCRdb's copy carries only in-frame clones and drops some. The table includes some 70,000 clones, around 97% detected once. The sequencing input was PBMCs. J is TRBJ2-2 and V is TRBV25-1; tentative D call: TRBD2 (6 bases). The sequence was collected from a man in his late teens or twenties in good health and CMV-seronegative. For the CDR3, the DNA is TGTGCCAGCAGTGAATGGGCAGGAGGGAGCACCGGGGAGCTGTTTTTT. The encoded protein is CASSEWAGGSTGELFF. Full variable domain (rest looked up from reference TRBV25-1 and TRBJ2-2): EADIYQTPRYLVIGTGKKITLECSQTMGHDKMYWYQQDPGMELHLIHYSYGVNSTEKGDLSSESTVSRIRTEHFPLTLESARPSHTSQYLCASSEWAGGSTGELFFGEGSRLTVL.